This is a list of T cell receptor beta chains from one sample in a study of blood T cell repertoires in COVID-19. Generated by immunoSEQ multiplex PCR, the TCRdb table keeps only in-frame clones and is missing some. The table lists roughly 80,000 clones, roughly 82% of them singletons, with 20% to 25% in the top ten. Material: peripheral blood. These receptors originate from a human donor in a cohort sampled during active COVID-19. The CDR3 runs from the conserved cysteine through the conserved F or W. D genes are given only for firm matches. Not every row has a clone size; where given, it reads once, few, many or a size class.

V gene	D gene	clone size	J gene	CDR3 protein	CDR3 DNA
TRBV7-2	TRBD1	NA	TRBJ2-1	CASSRDSTYNEQFF	TGTGCCAGCAGCCGGGACAGCACCTACAATGAGCAGTTCTTC
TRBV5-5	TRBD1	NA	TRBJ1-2	CASSPGTGYGYTF	TGTGCCAGCAGCCCGGGGACAGGCTATGGCTACACCTTC
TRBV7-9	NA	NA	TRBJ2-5	CASSQAPARGPQETQYF	TGTGCCAGCAGCCAAGCCCCGGCGCGGGGGCCGCAAGAGACCCAGTACTTC
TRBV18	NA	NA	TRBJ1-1	CASSAKTGRAEAFF	TGTGCCAGCTCCGCAAAGACAGGTCGCGCTGAAGCTTTCTTT
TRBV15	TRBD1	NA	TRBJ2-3	CATSSQGASTDTQYF	TGTGCCACCAGCTCACAGGGGGCTAGCACAGATACGCAGTATTTT
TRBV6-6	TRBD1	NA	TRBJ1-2	CASIKGQGLNLYGYTF	TGTGCCAGCATTAAGGGACAGGGTCTTAATCTCTATGGCTACACCTTC
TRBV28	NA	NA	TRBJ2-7	CASSLPGSQSYEQYF	TGTGCCAGCAGTCTTCCCGGGTCTCAATCCTACGAGCAGTACTTC
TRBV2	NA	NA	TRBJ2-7	CASSESSYEQYF	TGTGCCAGCAGTGAGTCGTCCTACGAGCAGTACTTC
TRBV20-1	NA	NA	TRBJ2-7	CSASHRDEQYF	TGCAGTGCTAGCCACAGGGACGAGCAGTACTTC
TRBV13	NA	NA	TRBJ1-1	CASMRQTNTEAFF	TGTGCCAGCATGAGGCAGACGAACACTGAAGCTTTCTTT
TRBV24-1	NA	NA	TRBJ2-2	CATSKEVDTGELFF	TGTGCCACCAGTAAGGAGGTGGACACCGGGGAGCTGTTTTTT
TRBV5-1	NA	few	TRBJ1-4	CASSLGLGSGNEKLFF	TGCGCCAGCAGCTTGGGTCTCGGGTCGGGTAATGAAAAACTGTTTTTT
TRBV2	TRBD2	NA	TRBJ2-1	CASSRSGGFNEQFF	TGTGCCAGCAGTCGCAGCGGGGGGTTCAATGAGCAGTTCTTC
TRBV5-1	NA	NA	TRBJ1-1	CASAPAAGTEAFF	TGCGCCAGCGCCCCGGCTGCGGGAACTGAAGCTTTCTTT
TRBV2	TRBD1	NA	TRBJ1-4	CASHLGGQGGGTNEKLFF	TGTGCCAGTCATCTTGGGGGACAGGGAGGTGGAACTAATGAAAAACTGTTTTTT
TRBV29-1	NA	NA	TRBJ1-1	CSVGSSMNTEAFF	TGCAGCGTTGGGTCGAGCATGAACACTGAAGCTTTCTTT
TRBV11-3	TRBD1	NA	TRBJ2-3	CASGTVSTDTQYF	TGTGCCAGCGGGACAGTTAGCACAGATACGCAGTATTTT
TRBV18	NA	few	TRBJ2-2	CASSLQGSANTGELFF	TGTGCCAGCTCACTGCAGGGCTCCGCCAACACCGGGGAGCTGTTTTTT
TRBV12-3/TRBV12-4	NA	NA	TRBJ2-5	CASSRPAGETQYF	TGTGCCAGCAGTCGACCGGCAGGCGAGACCCAGTACTTC
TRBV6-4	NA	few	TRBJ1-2	CASSPGGGGSYGYTF	TGTGCCAGCAGTCCCGGCGGGGGGGGGAGCTATGGCTACACCTTC
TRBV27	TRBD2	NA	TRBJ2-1	CASSRFGGGLHNEQFF	TGTGCCAGCAGCCGATTCGGGGGGGGGCTCCACAATGAGCAGTTCTTC
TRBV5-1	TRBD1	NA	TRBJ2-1	CASSLGTGALDEQFF	TGCGCCAGCAGCTTGGGTACAGGGGCTTTAGATGAGCAGTTCTTC
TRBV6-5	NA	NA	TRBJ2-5	CASSSARERDQYF	TGTGCCAGCAGTTCTGCTAGGGAGAGGGACCAGTACTTC
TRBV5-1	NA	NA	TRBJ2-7	CASSLAAVVGNEQYF	TGCGCCAGCAGCTTGGCTGCAGTAGTGGGCAACGAGCAGTACTTC
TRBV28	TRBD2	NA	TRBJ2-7	CASRRGGRPSYEQYF	TGTGCCAGCAGGCGCGGGGGGCGACCCTCCTACGAGCAGTACTTC
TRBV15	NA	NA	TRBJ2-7	CATSRDGQGIREQYF	TGTGCCACCAGCAGAGATGGTCAGGGTATTCGCGAGCAGTACTTC
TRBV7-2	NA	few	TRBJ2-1	CASSFGPTGTYNEQFF	TGTGCCAGCAGCTTTGGTCCCACGGGGACCTACAATGAGCAGTTCTTC
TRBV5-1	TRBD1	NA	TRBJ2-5	CASSSRDRKETQYF	TGCGCCAGCAGCTCCAGGGACAGAAAAGAGACCCAGTACTTC
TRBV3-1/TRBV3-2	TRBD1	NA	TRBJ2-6	CASSQAGQSSGANVLTF	TGTGCCAGCAGCCAAGCGGGACAGAGCTCTGGGGCCAACGTCCTGACTTTC
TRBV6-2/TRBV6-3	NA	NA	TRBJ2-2	CASSYGGSNTGELFF	TGTGCCAGCAGTTACGGGGGGTCGAACACCGGGGAGCTGTTTTTT
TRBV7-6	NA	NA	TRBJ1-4	CASSHNPTGSNEKLFF	TGTGCCAGCAGCCACAATCCTACAGGATCCAATGAAAAACTGTTTTTT
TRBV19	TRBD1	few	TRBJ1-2	CASSRTGNYGYTF	TGTGCCAGTAGTCGGACAGGAAACTATGGCTACACCTTC
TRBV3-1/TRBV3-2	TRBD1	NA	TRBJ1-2	CASSQDRGTGGNYGYTF	TGTGCCAGCAGCCAAGATCGCGGGACAGGGGGTAACTATGGCTACACCTTC
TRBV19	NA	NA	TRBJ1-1	CASSVPRGWGTEAFF	TGTGCCAGTAGTGTTCCCAGGGGCTGGGGCACTGAAGCTTTCTTT
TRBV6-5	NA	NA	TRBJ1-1	CASSLPGTSAFF	TGTGCCAGCAGTCTTCCGGGGACATCAGCTTTCTTT
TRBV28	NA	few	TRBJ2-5	CASSWAGRGETQYF	TGTGCCAGCAGTTGGGCGGGGAGGGGGGAGACCCAGTACTTC
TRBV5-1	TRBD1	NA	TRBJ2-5	CASSPRDREGETQYF	TGCGCCAGCAGCCCCCGGGACAGGGAAGGGGAGACCCAGTACTTC
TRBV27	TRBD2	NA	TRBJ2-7	CASSRLAGTYEQYF	TGTGCCAGCAGCCGACTAGCGGGTACCTACGAGCAGTACTTC
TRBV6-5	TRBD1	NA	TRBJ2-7	CASSPRTGRYEQYF	TGTGCCAGCAGTCCAAGGACAGGGCGGTACGAGCAGTACTTC
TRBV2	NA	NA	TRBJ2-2	CASRDWGEPNTGELFF	TGTGCCAGCAGGGACTGGGGGGAGCCGAACACCGGGGAGCTGTTTTTT
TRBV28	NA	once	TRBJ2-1	CASSPGGVKGGNEQFF	TGTGCCAGCAGCCCCGGGGGAGTAAAAGGTGGCAATGAGCAGTTCTTC
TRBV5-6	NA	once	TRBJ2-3	CASSLRRTGRATDTQYF	TGTGCCAGCAGCTTGAGAAGAACAGGTCGGGCCACAGATACGCAGTATTTT
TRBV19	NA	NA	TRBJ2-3	CASSWAGSTDTQYF	TGTGCCAGTAGTTGGGCAGGGAGCACAGATACGCAGTATTTT
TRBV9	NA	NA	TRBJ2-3	CASSSSGGDTQYF	TGTGCCAGCAGCAGCAGCGGTGGGGATACGCAGTATTTT
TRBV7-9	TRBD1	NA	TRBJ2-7	CASRHGQGRTEQYF	TGTGCCAGCAGGCACGGACAGGGTCGAACCGAGCAGTACTTC
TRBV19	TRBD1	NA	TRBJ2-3	CASSPGRDRETSDTQYF	TGTGCCAGTAGCCCAGGTCGGGACAGAGAAACTTCAGATACGCAGTATTTT
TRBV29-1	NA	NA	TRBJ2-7	CSVGTGFIYEQYF	TGCAGCGTTGGTACAGGGTTTATCTACGAGCAGTACTTC
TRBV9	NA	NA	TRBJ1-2	CASSVEAYDYGYTF	TGTGCCAGCAGCGTAGAAGCTTACGACTATGGCTACACCTTC
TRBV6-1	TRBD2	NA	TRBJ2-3	CASSGVRLAGSTDTQYF	TGTGCCAGCAGTGGAGTGAGACTAGCGGGGAGCACAGATACGCAGTATTTT
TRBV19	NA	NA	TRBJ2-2	CASREAGELFF	TGTGCCAGTAGGGAGGCCGGGGAGCTGTTTTTT
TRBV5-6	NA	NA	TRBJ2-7	CASSFGGTVSYEQYF	TGTGCCAGCAGCTTTGGCGGGACAGTCTCCTACGAGCAGTACTTC
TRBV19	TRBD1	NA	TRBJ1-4	CASSTRGLGNEKLFF	TGTGCCAGTAGTACTAGGGGGCTCGGTAATGAAAAACTGTTTTTT
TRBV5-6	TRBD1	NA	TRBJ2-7	CASSPGDRGFYEQYF	TGTGCCAGCAGCCCGGGGGACAGGGGGTTCTACGAGCAGTACTTC